This TCR beta chain was sequenced for a study of response to subunit inactivated influenza vaccine. General study findings and limits: It was suggested by the authors that few new T cells are recruited by each seasonal influenza vaccination.

In this sample, this clonotype turned up a few times. Its antigen is unknown. TCRdb re-called the RT-PCR reads with MiXCR, one entry per CDR3 protein. The sample carries 530,000 or so distinct CDR3 sequences, 14% recorded once. Germline CDR1 GTSNPN, CDR2 SVGIG (reference sequence). The CDR3 is 13 residues long. V was clipped by 1 base and J by 3 bases, with 10 bases between them. This chain links TRBV30 with TRBJ2-7; perhaps TRBD2 as D (6 bases). Sequenced material: PBMCs from blood, taken 11 to 12 days after vaccination. This TCR was sampled from a man in his fifties or sixties who received an inactivated influenza vaccine. The DNA for the CDR3 is TGTGCCTGGAGTGCGGGACTTAACTACGAGCAGTACTTC. Translation gives CAWSAGLNYEQYF.